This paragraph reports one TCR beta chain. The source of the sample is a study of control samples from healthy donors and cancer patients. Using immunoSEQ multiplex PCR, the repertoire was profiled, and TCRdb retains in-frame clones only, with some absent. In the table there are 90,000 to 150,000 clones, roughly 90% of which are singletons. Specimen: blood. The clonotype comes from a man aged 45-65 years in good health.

Here the CDR3 reads CSASTSGWEQFF. CDR3 DNA sequence: TGCAGTGCAAGTACTAGCGGGTGGGAGCAGTTCTTC. The rearrangement joins TRBV20-1 to TRBJ2-1; 9 nucleotides align to TRBD2. The germline V gene encodes CDR1 DFQATT and CDR2 SNEGSKA (reference sequence). J was trimmed by 10 bases and V by 6 bases; bases with no gene match: 7. This CDR3 has 12 residues.